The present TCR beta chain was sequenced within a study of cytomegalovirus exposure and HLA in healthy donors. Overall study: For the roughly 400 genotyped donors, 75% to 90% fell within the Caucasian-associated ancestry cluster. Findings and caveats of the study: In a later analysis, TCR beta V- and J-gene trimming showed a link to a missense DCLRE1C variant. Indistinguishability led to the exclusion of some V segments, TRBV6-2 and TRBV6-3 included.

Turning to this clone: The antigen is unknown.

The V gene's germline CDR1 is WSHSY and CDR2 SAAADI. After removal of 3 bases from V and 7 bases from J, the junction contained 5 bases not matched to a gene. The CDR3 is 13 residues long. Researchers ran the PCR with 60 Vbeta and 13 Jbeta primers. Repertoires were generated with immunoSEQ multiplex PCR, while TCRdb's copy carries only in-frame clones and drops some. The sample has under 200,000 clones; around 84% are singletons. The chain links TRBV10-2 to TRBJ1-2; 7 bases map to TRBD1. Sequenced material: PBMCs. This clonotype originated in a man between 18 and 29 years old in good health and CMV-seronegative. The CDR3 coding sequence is TGCGCCAGCAGTGAAGTGACAGGGAGTGGCTACACCTTC. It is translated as CASSEVTGSGYTF.